These 16 T cell receptor beta chains came from one sample sequenced in a study of glioma-infiltrating T cells. The iRepertoire nested amplicon-rescue multiplex PCR amplified TCR alpha and beta CDR3s from RNA. Via MiXCR, TCRdb re-called the multiplex PCR reads, giving one row per CDR3 protein. The table has more than 300,000 distinct CDR3 sequences, around 45% seen once. Sequenced input: glioma tissue, nonneoplastic brain tissue, or PBMCs (not recorded which). All receptors come from a human donor with low-grade glioma or glioblastoma, undergoing nonglioma brain surgery, or in good health (not recorded which).

This clonotype was seen a handful of times. The chain combines TRBV6-1 with TRBJ1-2; D possibly corresponds to TRBD1 (5 bases). V lost 8 bases to trimming and J lost 3 bases, with 22 bases between them. The CDR3 covers 16 residues. Germline CDR1 reads MNHNS; CDR2 reads SASEGT. CDR3: CASCPSRDGEYYGYTF. CDR3 in DNA: TGTGCCAGCTGTCCCTCGCGGGACGGGGAGTACTATGGCTACACCTTC.

This clonotype was counted at least ten times. This sequence joins TRBV7-2 and TRBJ2-3; D possibly corresponds to TRBD2 (6 bases). The V gene's germline CDR1 is SGHTA and CDR2 FQGNSA. The CDR3 extends over 15 amino acids. V was cut by 2 bases and J by 2 bases, with 11 bases left in between. The CDR3 coding sequence is TGTGCCAGCAGCTTATTAGCGGCAGTCACAGATACGCAGTATTTT. This translates into CASSLLAAVTDTQYF.

The V and J genes are TRBV2 and TRBJ2-1; 7 bases line up with TRBD1. With V trimmed by 0 bases and J by 2 bases, 4 bases remained unmatched. The V gene's germline CDR1 is SNHLY and CDR2 FYNNEI. The CDR3 is made up of 16 amino acids. CDR3 amino acids: CASSEAGQATYNEQFF. The DNA of the CDR3 is TGTGCCAGCAGTGAAGCTGGACAGGCGACCTACAATGAGCAGTTCTTC.

The genes are TRBV19 and TRBJ2-3; unclear D gene. This CDR3 comprises 13 residues. The V end was cut by 0 bases, the J end by 1 base, with 2 bases between. Looked up from germline, CDR1 is LNHDA and CDR2 is SQIVND (reference sequence). The CDR3 loop is CASSIEGTDTQYF. The CDR3 DNA reads TGTGCCAGTAGTATAGAGGGCACAGATACGCAGTATTTT.

About this clonotype itself: A much larger clone lies one base from this, so it may be a read error. This chain connects TRBV20-1 to TRBJ2-2, with D maybe TRBD1 (6 bases). Germline CDR1 is DFQATT and CDR2 is SNEGSKA (reference sequence). This CDR3 is 12 amino acids long. V lost 6 bases to trimming and J lost 6 bases, with 11 bases between them. CDR3 nucleotide sequence: TGCAGTGCACTACAGGGAGCCGGGGAGCTGTTTTTT. Encoded protein: CSALQGAGELFF.

With regard to this clonotype: At one boundary the junction diverges from the germline segment, which might be a read error. The rearrangement joins TRBV5-1 to TRBJ1-1, with D possibly being TRBD1 (5 bases). Per the germline V gene, CDR1 is SGHRS and CDR2 is YFSETQ. CDR3 length: 14 amino acids. The CDR3 DNA is TGCGCCCGCAGCTTGGCCGGGGGGAACACTGAAGCTTTCTTT. Its translation: CARSLAGGNTEAFF.

This clonotype appeared once. The V call is TRBV7-2, the J call TRBJ2-3; 10 bases map to TRBD2. The CDR3 is 17 residues long. The germline V gene encodes CDR1 SGHTA and CDR2 FQGNSA. V shed 3 bases, J shed 3 bases, and the junction held 9 bases outside the gene matches. Written as DNA, the CDR3 is TGTGCCAGCAGCTTGGCCCCGAGCGGGAGGGCAACAGATACGCAGTATTTT. Amino acid sequence: CASSLAPSGRATDTQYF.

This clonotype was counted between two and nine times. The gene calls are TRBV25-1 and TRBJ1-3; unclear D gene. CDR3 length: 14 amino acids. V gave up 8 bases and J gave up 4 bases, with 15 bases separating them. Germline assignment: CDR1 MGHDK and CDR2 SYGVNS. In DNA form, the CDR3 reads TGTGCCAGCTCCAGAGCGGTATCCGGAAACACCATATATTTT. This translates into CASSRAVSGNTIYF.

The J gene is TRBJ2-7, the V gene TRBV7-2, with 9 nucleotides matching TRBD1. Germline loops: CDR1 SGHTA, CDR2 FQGNSA. The V gene end was trimmed by 4 bases and the J gene end by 4 bases; junction bases not matched to a gene: 11. This CDR3 region has 16 residues. CDR3 nucleotide sequence: TGTGCCAGCAGCTCCCCCGGGACAGGGAGGGGATACGAGCAGTACTTC. Its protein product is CASSSPGTGRGYEQYF.

Regarding this clonotype: This could be a read error, since a much larger clone is one nucleotide away. V usage is TRBV25-1 and J usage is TRBJ2-7; 9 bases map to TRBD2. V lost 2 bases to trimming and J lost 2 bases; unmatched junction nucleotides: 1. The germline CDR1 and CDR2 sequences are MGHDK and SYGVNS. The CDR3 length is 14 residues. The DNA for the CDR3 is TGTGCCAGCAGTGAAGCGGGAGGGACCTACGAGCAGTACTTC. Translated: CASSEAGGTYEQYF.

This clonotype was detected a few times. V is TRBV20-1 and J is TRBJ1-6, with TRBD1 identical over 8 bases. Germline trimming cut 0 bases from V and 10 bases from J; bases unmatched to any gene: 8. The germline V gene encodes CDR1 DFQATT and CDR2 SNEGSKA (reference sequence). The CDR3 has 15 amino acids. CDR3 amino acids: CSARDLDRGSSPLHF. Written as DNA, the CDR3 is TGCAGTGCTAGAGACTTAGACAGGGGTTCCTCACCCCTCCACTTT.

The chain recombines TRBV29-1 with TRBJ2-3, with no clear D. Germline V gene lookup returns CDR1 SQVTM and CDR2 ANQGSEA. This CDR3 is 13 amino acids long. V was shortened by 2 bases and J by 0 bases, with 6 bases between the two germline ends. The CDR3: CSVETTSTDTQYF. The CDR3 bases are TGCAGCGTTGAAACCACTAGCACAGATACGCAGTATTTT.

Comments on this clonotype: It is likely a read error, because the conserved phenylalanine at the end of the CDR3 is missing. The genes are TRBV28 and TRBJ1-4; possible D gene TRBD1, 6 bases. With 10 bases removed from V and 0 bases from J, the gap between germline ends came to 15 bases. CDR1 is MDHEN, CDR2 SYDVKM, per germline. This CDR3 region has 15 residues. CDR3 nucleotide sequence: TGTGCCACCGGGACATGGTCGACAACTAATGAAAAACTGTTTTGT. Its protein is CATGTWSTTNEKLFC.

The chain carries TRBV28 and TRBJ2-1; tentatively, D is TRBD1 (5 bases). From germline, CDR1 is MDHEN and CDR2 SYDVKM. Trimming shortened V by 3 bases and J by 15 bases, and 12 bases separated the two germline ends. The CDR3 totals 11 residues. Here the CDR3 DNA reads TGTGCCAGCAGTTTGAGGCGACAGTCGTTCTTC. This sequence encodes CASSLRRQSFF.

This clonotype has ten or more counts. J is TRBJ2-3 and V is TRBV6-1, with TRBD1 matching 9 bases. CDR1 is MNHNS and CDR2 is SASEGT in the germline V gene. The CDR3 extends over 14 amino acids. V lost 5 bases to trimming and J lost 7 bases; unmatched junction nucleotides: 7. CDR3 region: CASSKDRGINTQYF. CDR3 DNA: TGTGCCAGCAGTAAGGACAGGGGAATAAATACGCAGTATTTT.

The table lists this clonotype with many counts. The CDR3 is CATSRDRRIYSNQPQHF. The CDR3 DNA follows: TGTGCCACCAGCAGAGATCGGAGGATCTATAGCAATCAGCCCCAGCATTTT. The chain has TRBV15 and TRBJ1-5, with D unclear. Germline assignment: CDR1 LNHNV and CDR2 YYDKDF (reference sequence). This CDR3 contains 17 residues. Between the trimmed V and J ends, which lost 0 bases and 0 bases, there was a span of 12 bases. Combining the CDR3 with reference TRBV15 and TRBJ1-5 gives the whole variable domain DAMVIQNPRYQVTQFGKPVTLSCSQTLNHNVMYWYQQKSSQAPKLLFHYYDKDFNNEADTPDNFQSRRPNTSFCFLDIRSPGLGDTAMYLCATSRDRRIYSNQPQHFGDGTRLSIL.